Shown below are 3 T cell receptor beta chains from a single sample sequenced in a study of identical twins. TCRdb re-analysed the 5' RACE reads in MiXCR, keeping a single row per CDR3 protein. The data hold 1.5 million to 2 million distinct CDR3 sequences, with less than 35% observed a single time. Specimen: cord blood. The source is a newborn girl in good health.

The rearrangement links TRBV20-1 to TRBJ1-4, with D maybe TRBD1 (5 bases). The CDR3 runs 13 residues. From germline, CDR1 is DFQATT and CDR2 SNEGSKA (reference sequence). The CDR3, as DNA: TGCAGCACAGGTTCTGGAACTAATGAAAAACTGTTTTTT. This translates into CSTGSGTNEKLFF.

CDR3 bases: TGTGCCAGCAGCCTGATGTCGGGGGCCGAGACCCAGTACTTC. Translating it yields CASSLMSGAETQYF. This sequence joins TRBV13 and TRBJ2-7; D is possibly TRBD1 or TRBD2 (6 bases each). The better agreement between TRBJ2-5 and the DNA end casts doubt on the J call. The CDR3 runs to 14 residues. The germline CDR1 and CDR2 sequences are PRHDT and FYEKMQ (reference sequence).

The chain is built from TRBV13 and TRBJ2-1; D gene ambiguous. Germline assignment: CDR1 PRHDT and CDR2 FYEKMQ (reference sequence). CDR3 length equals 12 residues. Trimming cost V 2 bases and J 9 bases, with 8 bases left between them. CDR3 DNA sequence: TGTGCCAGCAGCTTAATTGTCTCTGAGCAGTTCTTC. This gives the protein CASSLIVSEQFF.